This TCR beta chain was sequenced during a study of cytomegalovirus exposure and HLA in healthy donors. Samples came from healthy bone marrow donors. This CDR3 comprises 16 residues. Looked up from germline, CDR1 is SGHRS and CDR2 is YFSETQ. V lost 6 bases, J lost 7 bases, and 12 bases stayed unmatched. The primer mix had 60 Vbeta and 13 Jbeta primers. Measured with immunoSEQ multiplex PCR; TCRdb has only the in-frame clones, and not every one. This table has about 160,000 clones, 60% to 80% appearing once. This TCR was sampled from a male donor in good health and CMV-seronegative. Sequenced input: PBMCs. The rearrangement uses TRBV5-1 and TRBJ2-3; 12 positions agree with TRBD2. The CDR3 protein is CASTLSTSGGVNTQYF. The DNA of the CDR3 is TGCGCCAGCACCCTATCGACTAGCGGGGGAGTAAATACGCAGTATTTT. The entire variable domain, with the rest obtained from reference TRBV5-1 and TRBJ2-3, is as follows: KAGVTQTPRYLIKTRGQQVTLSCSPISGHRSVSWYQQTPGQGLQFLFEYFSETQRNKGNFPGRFSGRQFSNSRSEMNVSTLELGDSALYLCASTLSTSGGVNTQYFGPGTRLTVL.